This is a list of T cell receptor beta chains from one sample in a study of tumor-infiltrating lymphocytes in primary liver carcinoma. One entry per CDR3 protein, called by TCRdb with MiXCR from the multiplex PCR reads. The sample consists of about 32,000 distinct CDR3 sequences, just under 75% of them appearing once. The sample was liver tumor tissue from sampling region 4. The receptors shown here come from a man aged 35-49 years with primary liver carcinoma and hepatitis B virus infection. Each CDR3 is given with its conserved first and last residue. D genes are given only for firm matches. Only some rows state a clone size, as once, few, many or a class for expanded clones.

>18|TRBD1|TRBV6-1|TRBJ2-2|NA
TGTGTCAGCAGGGGACCGGGACAGGCTGGCGCGAACACCGGGGAGCTGTTATTT
CVSRGPGQAGANTGELLF
>14|NA|TRBV7-9|TRBJ2-1|NA
TGTGCCAGGAGTTCAGACACTGCCCACAATGAGCAGTTCTTC
CARSSDTAHNEQFF
>14|NA|TRBV5-4|TRBJ2-7|NA
TGTGCCAGCATCTTGGCCTGTTTCTCCTACGAGCAGTACTTC
CASILACFSYEQYF
>13|NA|TRBV5-1|TRBJ1-2|NA
TGCGCCAGCAACTTGGCCCAGGGCGGTAGCTACACCTTC
CASNLAQGGSYTF
>13|TRBD1|TRBV11-3|TRBJ1-1|NA
TGTACCAGGAGCACTCGACAGGGGGCTGAAGTTTTCTTT
CTRSTRQGAEVFF
>16|TRBD1|TRBV11-2|TRBJ2-7|NA
TGCGTCAGCAGCTTAGTAGGGGGCCCCTTTGACTACGAGCAGTACTTC
CVSSLVGGPFDYEQYF
>19|NA|TRBV7-2|TRBJ2-3|NA
TGTGCCAGCAGCTTAAGCATGAGGGGAGGGGGAGGACGGGCAGATACGCAGTATTTT
CASSLSMRGGGGRADTQYF
>15|NA|TRBV20-1|TRBJ2-3|NA
TGCAGTGCTAGAAAACCGGGACACCTCACAGATACGCAGTATTTT
CSARKPGHLTDTQYF
>15|TRBD2|TRBV29-1|TRBJ2-1|medium-sized
TGCAGCGTTGCCCCCCTCCTAGCGGGAGGGTATGAGCAGTTCTTC
CSVAPLLAGGYEQFF
>11|NA|TRBV11-2|TRBJ2-7|NA
TGTGCCGGCAGCTTAGGTTACGAGCAGTACTTC
CAGSLGYEQYF
>12|NA|TRBV29-1|TRBJ2-3|NA
TGTAGCGTTCGTGCCAAGAGGGCTACACAGTATTTT
CSVRAKRATQYF
>14|TRBD2|TRBV6-1|TRBJ2-7|NA
TGTGCCAGCATCCGGACTAGCGAGAGATACGAGCAGTACTTC
CASIRTSERYEQYF
>12|NA|TRBV19|TRBJ2-7|NA
TGTGCCAGTGGAAGGGGGGACTACGATCAGTACTTC
CASGRGDYDQYF
>12|NA|TRBV10-2|TRBJ2-4|NA
TGCGTCAGCAGCCACCAAAGGGTCATTCAGTACTTC
CVSSHQRVIQYF
>13|NA|TRBV14|TRBJ2-3|NA
TGTGCCAGCCGCCCGACAGAACGGACAACGCAGTATTTT
CASRPTERTTQYF
>16|NA|TRBV14|TRBJ2-2|NA
TGTGCCAGCAGCCAATTCGCAGGATCGGCTACCGGGGAGCTGTTTTTT
CASSQFAGSATGELFF
>14|TRBD1|TRBV28|TRBJ1-1|once
TGTGCCAGGACCGGGGGACAGTCGAACACTGAAGCTTTCTTT
CARTGGQSNTEAFF
>16|TRBD2|TRBV11-2|TRBJ2-3|NA
TGTGCCAGCACTTTGGGACTAGCGGGAGTGGCAGATACGCGGTATTTT
CASTLGLAGVADTRYF
>14|NA|TRBV5-1|TRBJ1-6|many
TGCGCCAGCAGCTTGGAAGGAGGGGATTCACCCCTCCACTTT
CASSLEGGDSPLHF
>16|TRBD2|TRBV11-3|TRBJ2-3|NA
TGTGCCAGCAGCGGCGGCCCGGCGGGAGGGGTGCATATGCAGTATTTT
CASSGGPAGGVHMQYF
>14|NA|TRBV7-8|TRBJ2-3|NA
TGTGCCAGCAGCCCTGCCGGGTGGGCAGATTCGCAGTATTTT
CASSPAGWADSQYF
>14|TRBD1|TRBV7-9|TRBJ1-2|NA
TGTGCCAGCAGATGGGACAGGGAGCTTCATGTCTACACCTTC
CASRWDRELHVYTF
>14|NA|TRBV28|TRBJ1-2|NA
TGTGCCAGCATCCCAAACAGGGCTGGCTATGGCTACACTTTC
CASIPNRAGYGYTF
>12|NA|TRBV4-2|TRBJ2-5|NA
TGTGCCAGCAGTCGATGGGGAGAGACCCAGTACTTC
CASSRWGETQYF
>15|TRBD2|TRBV11-1|TRBJ2-7|NA
TGTGCCAGTAGCTTAGCGGGAACGGGAGAATACGAGCAGTACTTC
CASSLAGTGEYEQYF
>16|NA|TRBV14|TRBJ2-1|NA
TGTGCCAGCAGTACCTTAGCGAGATGGGTAAACAGTGAGCAGTTCTTC
CASSTLARWVNSEQFF
>14|NA|TRBV6-2/TRBV6-3|TRBJ1-1|NA
TGTGCCAGTCGGCGAGGGGGGATGAACACTGCAACTTCCTTT
CASRRGGMNTATSF
>19|TRBD2|TRBV5-5|TRBJ2-4|NA
TGTGCCAGCAGCCTACGACTAGCGGGAGGGCCCACCGTCAAAAACATCCAGTACTTC
CASSLRLAGGPTVKNIQYF
>15|NA|TRBV5-1|TRBJ2-1|few
TGCGCCAGCAGCTTGGTTGCGGAGCTCTACAATGAGCAGTTCTTC
CASSLVAELYNEQFF
>18|NA|TRBV21-1|TRBJ2-7|NA
TGTGCCAGCAGCTTAGAAACGTCGGCGAGCCGCCTCTCCTGCGAGCAGTATTTC
CASSLETSASRLSCEQYF
>15|TRBD2|TRBV5-1|TRBJ2-7|NA
TGCGCCAGCAGCGTGGGGACCGGCGGGAGCCCCGAGCAGTACTTC
CASSVGTGGSPEQYF
>17|TRBD2|TRBV6-1|TRBJ2-6|NA
TGTGCCAGCATGAGACTAGCCTCTTACTCTGGGACCGACGTCCTGACTTTC
CASMRLASYSGTDVLTF
>13|NA|TRBV2|TRBJ2-3|NA
TGTGCCAGTTCTAGCGCGATGGGGCATACACAGTATTTT
CASSSAMGHTQYF
>14|NA|TRBV5-5|TRBJ2-2|medium-sized
TGTGCCAGCAGCTTTAACCTAAACACCGGGGAGCTGTTTTTT
CASSFNLNTGELFF
>15|NA|TRBV5-1|TRBJ2-5|few
TGCACCAGCAGCTTGGCCGGGACAACCGAAGAGACCCTGTACTTC
CTSSLAGTTEETLYF
>19|TRBD2|TRBV5-4|TRBJ2-2|NA
TGTGCCAGCAGTGATCCGGGGCTAGCGGGTTTCGCGAAAACCTGGGAGCTGTTTTTT
CASSDPGLAGFAKTWELFF
>14|NA|TRBV11-2|TRBJ2-3|NA
TGTGCCAGCAGCATCCCGGGCAGGGCAGATACGCAGTATTTT
CASSIPGRADTQYF
>15|NA|TRBV11-2|TRBJ2-1|NA
TGTGCCAGCCGCTCAAGAGGGGATTCGCACAAAGAGCAGTTCTTC
CASRSRGDSHKEQFF
>13|NA|TRBV28|TRBJ1-1|NA
TGTGCCAGCAGTTTATCAGGGCAGGCTGAAGCTTTTTTT
CASSLSGQAEAFF
>18|TRBD2|TRBV4-2|TRBJ2-6|NA
TGTGACAGCAGCCAAGTCGGGACTAGCGGTTCTGGGGCTAACGTCTCGACTTTC
CDSSQVGTSGSGANVSTF
>15|NA|TRBV28|TRBJ2-2|NA
TGTGCCGGCAGTTTGCCTATCGGGAACACCGGGGAGCTGTTTTTT
CAGSLPIGNTGELFF
>18|TRBD2|TRBV12-3/TRBV12-4|TRBJ2-3|NA
TGTGCCAGCAGTACAAGAATGACTAGCGGGAGTGTACCAGATACGCAGTATTTT
CASSTRMTSGSVPDTQYF
>15|NA|TRBV6-5|TRBJ2-7|few
TGTGCCAGCAGAATCGGGGCAGGGCGCTACTACGAGCAGTACTTC
CASRIGAGRYYEQYF
>15|NA|TRBV6-5|TRBJ2-2|NA
TGTGCCAGCAGTTACGTAGGGGAGGTCGTCGGGGAACTGTTCTTT
CASSYVGEVVGELFF
>13|NA|TRBV29-1|TRBJ2-2|NA
TGCAGCGCAGGACGGGGTAACACCGGGGAGCTGTTTTTT
CSAGRGNTGELFF
>13|NA|TRBV5-4|TRBJ2-5|NA
TGTGCTAGCAGCCCCCAAAACGGCGAAGCCCAGTACTTC
CASSPQNGEAQYF
>17|TRBD2|TRBV11-2|TRBJ2-1|few
TGTGCCAGCAGCTTAGATGGGGCCGGGAGGTTCTACCATGAGCAGTTCTTC
CASSLDGAGRFYHEQFF
>14|TRBD1|TRBV6-6|TRBJ2-1|medium-sized
TGTGCCAGCAGTTATAAGACAGGGGAGACCCGGCAGTTCTTC
CASSYKTGETRQFF
>13|TRBD2|TRBV12-3/TRBV12-4|TRBJ2-1|NA
TGTGCCAACGCCGGACTAGCGGGCCCCATATGGTTCTTC
CANAGLAGPIWFF
>15|TRBD1|TRBV5-4|TRBJ2-7|NA
TGTACCAGGAGCTCAACCGGGACAGGGATCAACGAGCAGTACTTC
CTRSSTGTGINEQYF
>14|NA|TRBV28|TRBJ1-1|NA
TGTGCCAGCAGCCTGGAGGGAAGGAACACTGTAGCTTTCTTT
CASSLEGRNTVAFF
>13|NA|TRBV6-2/TRBV6-3|TRBJ2-7|NA
TGCGACAGCAGTTATGAGGTACCCTACGAGCAGTACTTC
CDSSYEVPYEQYF
>15|NA|TRBV11-1|TRBJ2-7|NA
TGTGCCAGCAGCTTAACGGGACCAGGAGAATACAAGCAGTACTTC
CASSLTGPGEYKQYF